Listed below are T cell receptor beta chains from one sample, sequenced in a study of blood T cell repertoires in COVID-19. The assay was immunoSEQ multiplex PCR, and TCRdb's table has in-frame clones only and misses some. The repertoire holds roughly 230,000 clones, roughly 84% seen once, with less than 7.5% in the top ten. Sequencing was done on a sample of peripheral blood. These receptors all come from a woman aged 45 to 65 with acute or convalescent COVID-19. The CDR3 runs from the conserved cysteine through the conserved F or W. The order of the fields is J gene, CDR3 length, V gene, D gene, clone size, CDR3 protein, CDR3 DNA. A D gene is named only where the DNA matches it firmly. Rows give clone size only sometimes, using once, few, many, or a class for an expanded clone.

j_call: TRBJ1-5; cdr3_length: 14; v_call: TRBV6-5; d_call: TRBD1; clone_size: NA; cdr3_aa: CASSRDRRNQPQHF; cdr3_nt: TGTGCCAGCAGTCGGGACAGGAGAAATCAGCCCCAGCATTTT
j_call: TRBJ1-2; cdr3_length: 15; v_call: TRBV10-3; d_call: NA; clone_size: NA; cdr3_aa: CAIRGPQGFDYGYTF; cdr3_nt: TGTGCCATCAGGGGGCCACAGGGTTTTGACTATGGCTACACCTTC
j_call: TRBJ2-5; cdr3_length: 15; v_call: TRBV18; d_call: NA; clone_size: NA; cdr3_aa: CASSPENDGTSAQYF; cdr3_nt: TGTGCCAGCTCACCCGAAAACGATGGGACTTCGGCCCAGTACTTC
j_call: TRBJ1-5; cdr3_length: 14; v_call: TRBV28; d_call: TRBD1; clone_size: NA; cdr3_aa: CASTTGGYNQPQHF; cdr3_nt: TGTGCCAGCACCACAGGGGGCTATAATCAGCCCCAGCATTTT
j_call: TRBJ2-3; cdr3_length: 15; v_call: TRBV5-1; d_call: NA; clone_size: NA; cdr3_aa: CASSLRGRGADTQYF; cdr3_nt: TGCGCCAGCAGCCTCCGGGGCCGCGGGGCAGATACGCAGTATTTT
j_call: TRBJ1-5; cdr3_length: 17; v_call: TRBV21-1; d_call: NA; clone_size: NA; cdr3_aa: CASSAGTGFHSNQPQHF; cdr3_nt: TGTGCCAGCAGCGCCGGGACAGGGTTTCATAGCAATCAGCCCCAGCATTTT
j_call: TRBJ1-1; cdr3_length: 16; v_call: TRBV28; d_call: TRBD1; clone_size: NA; cdr3_aa: CASSLSTGTGYTEAFF; cdr3_nt: TGTGCCAGCAGCCTTTCGACCGGGACAGGATACACTGAAGCTTTCTTT
j_call: TRBJ2-2; cdr3_length: 13; v_call: TRBV30; d_call: NA; clone_size: NA; cdr3_aa: CAWATGFTGELFF; cdr3_nt: TGTGCCTGGGCCACAGGATTCACCGGGGAGCTGTTTTTT
j_call: TRBJ2-5; cdr3_length: 13; v_call: TRBV27; d_call: TRBD1; clone_size: once; cdr3_aa: CASSWAGGETQYF; cdr3_nt: TGTGCCAGCAGTTGGGCAGGGGGAGAGACCCAGTACTTC
j_call: TRBJ1-2; cdr3_length: 14; v_call: TRBV30; d_call: TRBD1; clone_size: NA; cdr3_aa: CAWSGPGQRFGYTF; cdr3_nt: TGTGCCTGGAGTGGACCGGGACAGAGATTCGGCTACACCTTC
j_call: TRBJ1-5; cdr3_length: 13; v_call: TRBV2; d_call: NA; clone_size: few; cdr3_aa: CASSLQGNQPQHF; cdr3_nt: TGTGCCAGCAGCCTACAGGGAAATCAGCCCCAGCATTTT
j_call: TRBJ2-6; cdr3_length: 16; v_call: TRBV6-1; d_call: NA; clone_size: NA; cdr3_aa: CASSEPIRSGANVLTF; cdr3_nt: TGTGCCAGCAGTGAACCTATTCGCTCTGGGGCCAACGTCCTGACTTTC
j_call: TRBJ1-2; cdr3_length: 15; v_call: TRBV6-4; d_call: TRBD1; clone_size: NA; cdr3_aa: CASSDLQGARNGYTF; cdr3_nt: TGTGCCAGCAGTGACTTACAGGGGGCGCGGAATGGCTACACCTTC
j_call: TRBJ2-7; cdr3_length: 14; v_call: TRBV7-8; d_call: TRBD1; clone_size: few; cdr3_aa: CASSHDRDSYEQYF; cdr3_nt: TGTGCCAGCAGCCATGACAGGGACTCCTACGAGCAGTACTTC
j_call: TRBJ2-5; cdr3_length: 13; v_call: TRBV5-6; d_call: NA; clone_size: NA; cdr3_aa: CASSQRPEGTQYF; cdr3_nt: TGTGCCAGCAGCCAAAGACCAGAGGGGACCCAGTACTTC
j_call: TRBJ2-7; cdr3_length: 13; v_call: TRBV24-1; d_call: TRBD2; clone_size: once; cdr3_aa: CATGLAGIYEQYF; cdr3_nt: TGTGCCACCGGTCTAGCGGGGATCTACGAGCAGTACTTC
j_call: TRBJ2-7; cdr3_length: 14; v_call: TRBV27; d_call: TRBD2; clone_size: NA; cdr3_aa: CASRDLGRVYEQYF; cdr3_nt: TGTGCCAGCCGGGACTTAGGGAGGGTCTACGAGCAGTACTTC
j_call: TRBJ2-1; cdr3_length: 16; v_call: TRBV7-9; d_call: NA; clone_size: NA; cdr3_aa: CASSSAQGSSYNEQFF; cdr3_nt: TGTGCCAGCAGCTCCGCTCAGGGGAGCTCCTACAATGAGCAGTTCTTC
j_call: TRBJ2-2; cdr3_length: 14; v_call: TRBV5-1; d_call: NA; clone_size: few; cdr3_aa: CASSSNTNTGELFF; cdr3_nt: TGCGCCAGCAGCTCGAACACGAACACCGGGGAGCTGTTTTTT
j_call: TRBJ2-3; cdr3_length: 16; v_call: TRBV28; d_call: TRBD2; clone_size: NA; cdr3_aa: CASSRRTSEIRYTQYF; cdr3_nt: TGTGCCAGCAGCCGCCGGACTAGCGAAATTAGATATACGCAGTATTTT
j_call: TRBJ2-3; cdr3_length: 17; v_call: TRBV15; d_call: TRBD2; clone_size: NA; cdr3_aa: CATSRGPGLGASDTQYF; cdr3_nt: TGTGCCACCAGCAGAGGACCGGGACTAGGAGCCTCGGATACGCAGTATTTT
j_call: TRBJ2-7; cdr3_length: 14; v_call: TRBV10-3; d_call: TRBD2; clone_size: NA; cdr3_aa: CAIGPFSGGYEQYF; cdr3_nt: TGTGCCATCGGCCCTTTTAGCGGGGGGTACGAGCAGTACTTC
j_call: TRBJ2-7; cdr3_length: 14; v_call: TRBV7-2; d_call: NA; clone_size: NA; cdr3_aa: CASSLAGSTYEQYF; cdr3_nt: TGTGCCAGCAGCTTAGCCGGGAGTACGTACGAGCAGTACTTC
j_call: TRBJ1-6; cdr3_length: 12; v_call: TRBV20-1; d_call: NA; clone_size: NA; cdr3_aa: CSASPAFSPLHF; cdr3_nt: TGCAGTGCTAGTCCCGCGTTTTCACCCCTCCACTTT
j_call: TRBJ2-7; cdr3_length: 10; v_call: TRBV30; d_call: NA; clone_size: once; cdr3_aa: CAWGTGTQYF; cdr3_nt: TGTGCCTGGGGGACGGGTACGCAGTACTTC
j_call: TRBJ1-1; cdr3_length: 16; v_call: TRBV18; d_call: NA; clone_size: NA; cdr3_aa: CASSPIGQFSNTEAFF; cdr3_nt: TGTGCCAGCTCACCAATTGGACAGTTTTCGAACACTGAAGCTTTCTTT
j_call: TRBJ1-2; cdr3_length: 12; v_call: TRBV6-5; d_call: NA; clone_size: NA; cdr3_aa: CASRRVSGGYTF; cdr3_nt: TGTGCCAGCAGGCGAGTATCGGGAGGCTACACCTTC
j_call: TRBJ2-2; cdr3_length: 15; v_call: TRBV5-1; d_call: TRBD1; clone_size: NA; cdr3_aa: CATPGQGADTGELFF; cdr3_nt: TGCGCCACCCCGGGACAGGGGGCTGACACCGGGGAGCTGTTTTTT
j_call: TRBJ1-5; cdr3_length: 15; v_call: TRBV28; d_call: TRBD1; clone_size: NA; cdr3_aa: CASSATTGGNQPQHF; cdr3_nt: TGTGCCAGCAGTGCTACGACAGGGGGCAATCAGCCCCAGCATTTT
j_call: TRBJ1-3; cdr3_length: 16; v_call: TRBV28; d_call: TRBD1; clone_size: NA; cdr3_aa: CASSTGGARQGNTIYF; cdr3_nt: TGTGCCAGCAGTACAGGGGGCGCCAGGCAAGGAAACACCATATATTTT
j_call: TRBJ2-3; cdr3_length: 14; v_call: TRBV6-5; d_call: NA; clone_size: NA; cdr3_aa: CASSYRDNTDTQYF; cdr3_nt: TGTGCCAGCAGTTACCGGGACAACACAGATACGCAGTATTTT
j_call: TRBJ2-7; cdr3_length: 13; v_call: TRBV5-6; d_call: NA; clone_size: NA; cdr3_aa: CASSREPTYEQYF; cdr3_nt: TGTGCCAGCAGCCGGGAGCCCACCTACGAGCAGTACTTC
j_call: TRBJ1-6; cdr3_length: 15; v_call: TRBV18; d_call: NA; clone_size: few; cdr3_aa: CASSPQVGGNSPLHF; cdr3_nt: TGTGCCAGCTCACCACAGGTGGGAGGTAATTCACCCCTCCACTTT
j_call: TRBJ1-1; cdr3_length: 16; v_call: TRBV16; d_call: NA; clone_size: NA; cdr3_aa: CASSQRYREGKTEAFF; cdr3_nt: TGTGCCAGCAGCCAACGCTACAGGGAGGGAAAGACTGAAGCTTTCTTT
j_call: TRBJ2-2; cdr3_length: 13; v_call: TRBV2; d_call: NA; clone_size: NA; cdr3_aa: CASTSQNTGELFF; cdr3_nt: TGTGCCAGCACATCCCAGAACACCGGGGAGCTGTTTTTT
j_call: TRBJ2-2; cdr3_length: 16; v_call: TRBV5-1; d_call: TRBD1; clone_size: few; cdr3_aa: CASSLAGGQGPGELFF; cdr3_nt: TGCGCCAGCAGCTTGGCCGGGGGACAGGGACCCGGGGAGCTGTTTTTT
j_call: TRBJ2-7; cdr3_length: 14; v_call: TRBV7-2; d_call: TRBD1; clone_size: once; cdr3_aa: CASSFSRGPYEQYF; cdr3_nt: TGTGCCAGCAGCTTCAGTAGGGGGCCATACGAGCAGTACTTC
j_call: TRBJ1-6; cdr3_length: 14; v_call: TRBV7-2; d_call: NA; clone_size: NA; cdr3_aa: CASSFGQRNSPLHF; cdr3_nt: TGTGCCAGCAGCTTTGGACAGCGGAATTCACCCCTCCACTTT
j_call: TRBJ2-3; cdr3_length: 15; v_call: TRBV27; d_call: TRBD2; clone_size: NA; cdr3_aa: CASGRAGVGSDTQYF; cdr3_nt: TGTGCCAGCGGGAGAGCGGGAGTGGGGTCAGATACGCAGTATTTT
j_call: TRBJ2-4; cdr3_length: 14; v_call: TRBV19; d_call: TRBD1; clone_size: NA; cdr3_aa: CASSRGQGGHIQYF; cdr3_nt: TGTGCCAGTAGTAGGGGACAGGGTGGGCACATTCAGTACTTC
j_call: TRBJ1-1; cdr3_length: 16; v_call: TRBV18; d_call: NA; clone_size: NA; cdr3_aa: CASSPGTGRANTEAFF; cdr3_nt: TGTGCCAGCTCACCAGGGACCGGGAGAGCTAACACTGAAGCTTTCTTT
j_call: TRBJ1-3; cdr3_length: 13; v_call: TRBV28; d_call: NA; clone_size: few; cdr3_aa: CASSQDSGNTIYF; cdr3_nt: TGTGCCAGCAGTCAGGACAGTGGAAACACCATATATTTT
j_call: TRBJ2-1; cdr3_length: 14; v_call: TRBV6-5; d_call: TRBD2; clone_size: NA; cdr3_aa: CASSQGLASNEQFF; cdr3_nt: TGTGCCAGCAGCCAGGGACTAGCTAGCAATGAGCAGTTCTTC
j_call: TRBJ2-2; cdr3_length: 15; v_call: TRBV15; d_call: NA; clone_size: NA; cdr3_aa: CATSRGDFNTGELFF; cdr3_nt: TGTGCCACCAGCAGAGGGGACTTTAACACCGGGGAGCTGTTTTTT
j_call: TRBJ1-1; cdr3_length: 16; v_call: TRBV10-3; d_call: NA; clone_size: few; cdr3_aa: CAISPRTDRRNTEAFF; cdr3_nt: TGTGCCATCAGCCCTCGAACCGACAGGAGGAACACTGAAGCTTTCTTT
j_call: TRBJ2-5; cdr3_length: 13; v_call: TRBV2; d_call: TRBD2; clone_size: NA; cdr3_aa: CASIGLARETQYF; cdr3_nt: TGTGCCAGCATTGGACTAGCCAGGGAGACCCAGTACTTC
j_call: TRBJ1-1; cdr3_length: 12; v_call: TRBV10-3; d_call: TRBD1; clone_size: NA; cdr3_aa: CAISAGTAEAFF; cdr3_nt: TGTGCCATCAGTGCCGGGACAGCAGAAGCTTTCTTT
j_call: TRBJ2-5; cdr3_length: 18; v_call: TRBV27; d_call: TRBD2; clone_size: NA; cdr3_aa: CASHTGTSGRARAETQYF; cdr3_nt: TGTGCCAGCCACACCGGGACTAGCGGGAGGGCCAGGGCAGAGACCCAGTACTTC
j_call: TRBJ2-7; cdr3_length: 15; v_call: TRBV12-5; d_call: TRBD2; clone_size: few; cdr3_aa: CASGQRLAGDYEQYF; cdr3_nt: TGTGCTAGTGGACAACGACTAGCGGGAGACTACGAGCAGTACTTC
j_call: TRBJ2-7; cdr3_length: 16; v_call: TRBV10-1; d_call: TRBD1; clone_size: NA; cdr3_aa: CASSEKVGTGTYEQYF; cdr3_nt: TGCGCCAGCAGTGAGAAGGTTGGGACAGGGACCTACGAGCAGTACTTC
j_call: TRBJ1-6; cdr3_length: 17; v_call: TRBV7-2; d_call: TRBD1; clone_size: NA; cdr3_aa: CASSSQPRDRDNSPLHF; cdr3_nt: TGTGCCAGCAGCTCCCAACCCCGGGACAGGGATAATTCACCCCTCCACTTT
j_call: TRBJ2-1; cdr3_length: 13; v_call: TRBV6-2/TRBV6-3; d_call: NA; clone_size: NA; cdr3_aa: CASTPSGYNEQFF; cdr3_nt: TGTGCCAGCACCCCCAGTGGTTACAATGAGCAGTTCTTC
j_call: TRBJ1-5; cdr3_length: 12; v_call: TRBV28; d_call: NA; clone_size: NA; cdr3_aa: CASSYRVQPQHF; cdr3_nt: TGTGCCAGCAGTTACAGGGTTCAGCCCCAGCATTTT